These T cell receptor beta chains were read from a single sample in a study of T cell responses to AZD1222 COVID-19 vaccine. TCRdb's table, derived via immunoSEQ multiplex PCR, lists solely in-frame clones and lacks some. The data hold tens of thousands of clones, with around 81% observed a single time. The sequences come from peripheral blood, collected 28 days after the second AZD1222 dose. These receptors all stem from an adult who received the AZD1222 COVID-19 vaccine. Each CDR3 is given with its conserved first and last residue. Fields, in order: J gene, clone size, V gene, D gene, CDR3 DNA, CDR3 protein. The D gene is left open where the match is weak. Not every row has a clone size; where given, it reads once, few, many or a size class.

TRBJ2-7 | . | TRBV7-2 | . | TGTGCCAGCAGCTTAGCGCTCGGACATAGCAACGAGCAGTACTTC | CASSLALGHSNEQYF
TRBJ1-2 | . | TRBV6-5 | . | TGTGCCAGCAGTAACGACCGTAACTATGGCTACACCTTC | CASSNDRNYGYTF
TRBJ2-3 | . | TRBV4-3 | TRBD2 | TGCGCCAGCAGCCAGTCCCAGAGCGGGAGTAGGACAGATACGCAGTATTTT | CASSQSQSGSRTDTQYF
TRBJ2-2 | . | TRBV6-2/TRBV6-3 | . | TGTGCCAGCAGTTACGCGGCAGGGCCATCCCCTTGGGAGCTGTTTTTT | CASSYAAGPSPWELFF
TRBJ1-5 | . | TRBV3-1/TRBV3-2 | TRBD1 | TGTGCCAGCAGCACCCGGGACAGGGAAGGAAGATATCAGCCCCAGCATTTT | CASSTRDREGRYQPQHF
TRBJ1-4 | . | TRBV19 | TRBD1 | TGTGCCAGTAGTACCGACAGGGGGACTGAAAAACTGTTTTTT | CASSTDRGTEKLFF
TRBJ1-6 | . | TRBV18 | . | TGTGCCAGCTCAGGTAACGGAACACAGTATCCAAGCTCCTATAATTCACCCCTCCACTTT | CASSGNGTQYPSSYNSPLHF
TRBJ2-1 | . | TRBV29-1 | . | TGCAGCGTAAATAGCGAGGTGCACGAGCAGTTCTTC | CSVNSEVHEQFF
TRBJ2-5 | large | TRBV10-3 | . | TGTGCCATCAGTGACTCAGAGACCCAGTACTTC | CAISDSETQYF
TRBJ1-1 | . | TRBV6-4 | . | TGTGCCAGCAGACGTGAGGGGGTGAACACTGAAGCTTTCTTT | CASRREGVNTEAFF
TRBJ2-2 | . | TRBV7-2 | TRBD1 | TGTGCCAGCACCGGACAGGGGGCGTTCTCCGGGGAGCTGTTTTTT | CASTGQGAFSGELFF
TRBJ2-2 | . | TRBV5-6 | . | TGTGCCAGCAGCTTGGGGGGAGAGGGATCCACCGGGGAGCTGTTTTTT | CASSLGGEGSTGELFF
TRBJ2-7 | . | TRBV28 | TRBD2 | TGTGCCAGCTTGGGGGGGACTAGCGGGAGGGCACTCTACGAGCAGTACTTC | CASLGGTSGRALYEQYF
TRBJ2-7 | . | TRBV5-1 | . | TGCGCCAGCAGCGGGGGACTTCCGACCTACGAGCAGTACTTC | CASSGGLPTYEQYF
TRBJ2-7 | . | TRBV4-3 | . | TGCGCCAGCAGCCAGATAGGTGGCTCCTACGAGCAGTACTTC | CASSQIGGSYEQYF
TRBJ2-7 | . | TRBV28 | . | TGTGCCAGCAGTTTGAAGTGGGAGTACGACGAGCAGTACTTC | CASSLKWEYDEQYF
TRBJ2-5 | . | TRBV6-2/TRBV6-3 | TRBD1 | TGTGCCAGCAGTTCCCTTTCCGACAGGGGCAAATTGAAGACCCAGTACTTC | CASSSLSDRGKLKTQYF
TRBJ2-7 | . | TRBV6-5 | . | TGTGCCAGCAGCGACAGCTACGAGCAGTACTTC | CASSDSYEQYF
TRBJ2-7 | . | TRBV9 | TRBD1 | TGTGCCAGCAGCGTATCTGGGACAGGGGGCTCCGAGCAGTACTTC | CASSVSGTGGSEQYF
TRBJ2-7 | . | TRBV3-1/TRBV3-2 | TRBD2 | TGTGCCAGCAGCCAACTTGCGGGAGGGTCTGAGCAGTACTTC | CASSQLAGGSEQYF
TRBJ2-1 | . | TRBV6-5 | . | TGTGCCAGCAGTTACGGTAATTTGAGGGAGCAGTTCTTC | CASSYGNLREQFF
TRBJ2-7 | . | TRBV28 | . | TGTGCCAGCAGATCCGGGACACCTTCCTACGAGCAGTACTTC | CASRSGTPSYEQYF